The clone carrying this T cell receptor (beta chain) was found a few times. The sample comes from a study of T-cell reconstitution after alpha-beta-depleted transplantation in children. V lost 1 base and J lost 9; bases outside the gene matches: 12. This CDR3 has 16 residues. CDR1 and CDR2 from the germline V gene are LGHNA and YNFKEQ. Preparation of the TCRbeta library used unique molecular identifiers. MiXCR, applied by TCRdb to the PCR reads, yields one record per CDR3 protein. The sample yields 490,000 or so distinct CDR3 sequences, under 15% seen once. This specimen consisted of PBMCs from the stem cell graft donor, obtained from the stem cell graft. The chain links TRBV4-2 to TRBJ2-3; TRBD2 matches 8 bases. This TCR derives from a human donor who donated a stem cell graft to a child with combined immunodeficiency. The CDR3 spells CASSQAVGRGGLTQYF. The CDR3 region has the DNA TGTGCCAGCAGCCAAGCGGTAGGTCGGGGGGGCCTAACGCAGTATTTT.